This T cell receptor beta chain is drawn from a study of CD8+CD57+ T cells in acquired aplastic anemia. Study-level background: Yields of DNA that came from sorted CD4+ and CD8+ cells averaged approximately 3.2 ug.

It was genomic DNA that served as the template for profiling TCR beta VDJ and CDR3. TCRdb passed the reads through MiXCR, listing each CDR3 protein once. The table shows roughly 120,000 distinct CDR3 sequences, with under 65% occurring only once. The CDR3 runs to 14 residues. Germline loops: CDR1 KGHDR, CDR2 SFDVKD. Patients chosen for sequencing had CD8+CD57+ cells that had expanded, as shown by flow cytometry. On this clonotype: The germline gene is not matched at one end of the junction; a read error may be the cause.

The material sequenced was sorted CD4+, CD8+, or CD8+CD57+ T cells (not recorded which) from PBMCs. This chain joins TRBV24-1 and TRBJ2-2; D possibly corresponds to TRBD2 (5 bases). The TCR comes from a human donor with aplastic anemia. This CDR3 is CATSDSTSTGELSF. The CDR3 coding sequence is TGTGCCACCAGTGATTCAACGAGCACCGGGGAGCTGTCTTTT.